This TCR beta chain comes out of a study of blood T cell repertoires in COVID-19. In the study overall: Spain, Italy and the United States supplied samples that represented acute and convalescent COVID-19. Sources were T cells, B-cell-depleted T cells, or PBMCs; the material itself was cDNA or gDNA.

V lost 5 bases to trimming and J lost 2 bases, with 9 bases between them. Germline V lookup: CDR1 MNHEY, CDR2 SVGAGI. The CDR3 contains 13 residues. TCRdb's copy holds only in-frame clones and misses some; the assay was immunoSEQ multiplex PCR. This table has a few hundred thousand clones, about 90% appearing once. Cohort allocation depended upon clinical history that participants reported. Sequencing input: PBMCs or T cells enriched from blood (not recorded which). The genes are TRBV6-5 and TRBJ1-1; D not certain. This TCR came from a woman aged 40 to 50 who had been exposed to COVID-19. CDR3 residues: CASSPRLNTEAFF. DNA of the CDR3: TGTGCCAGCAGTCCCCGTCTAAACACTGAAGCTTTCTTT.